These T cell receptor beta chains were read from a single sample in a study of blood T cell repertoires in COVID-19. Profiled with immunoSEQ multiplex PCR; TCRdb holds only in-frame clones, not every one. The data show around 81,000 clones, about four fifths seen once. Sequencing used peripheral blood. These TCRs come from a human donor in a cohort sampled during active COVID-19. Both conserved end residues are trimmed from each CDR3.

12,TRBV7-3,ASSLNRGNSPLH
13,TRBV7-9,ASSLGGGAEETQY
13,TRBV7-2,ASSLRKGLTGELF
14,TRBV4-3,ASLKRGRLAKNIQY
14,TRBV4-1,ASSQDLPTGSYEQY
13,TRBV5-1,ASSGGDGSSYEQY
14,TRBV4-1,ASSPRTSGGLGEQY
10,TRBV9,ASSAGRGGYT
11,TRBV19,ASSIRQNTEAF
13,TRBV3-1/TRBV3-2,ASSQVDRGNSPLH
13,TRBV2,ASSGSRLRNTEAF
12,TRBV30,AWSPLTGFNEQY
13,TRBV6-5,ASRTGGGGKETQY
12,TRBV7-8,ASSLGTGDYGYT
12,TRBV15,ATSTRDREVEQY
12,TRBV14,ASSPPGGRDIQY
14,TRBV19,ASSIEGAGPTDTQY
12,TRBV29-1,SVAGLSGANVLT
13,TRBV23-1,ASSPKPNRVEGYT
12,TRBV6-4,ASSPGNRDGELF
12,TRBV9,ASSATGMAYEQY
14,TRBV19,ASSPRVLLTNEKLF
14,TRBV7-2,ASTTGGAEKNSPLH
17,TRBV4-1,ASSQDRVTAFTSNQPQH
10,TRBV12-3/TRBV12-4,ASSLSRIGQY
11,TRBV19,ASDTGVGNTIY
11,TRBV28,ASSYRGNYGYT
11,TRBV7-3,ASSLSLGAGYT
15,TRBV7-2,ASSLGLASGGGYEQY
14,TRBV9,ASSVVSGGPGNEQF
12,TRBV19,ASSEGRRGFGYT
12,TRBV27,ASQGTGGSQPQH
12,TRBV27,ASSLAGYQETQY
13,TRBV5-1,ASSLDAGATYEQY
11,TRBV9,ASSVRGSGPQY
11,TRBV7-2,ASSARGRTEAF
13,TRBV5-1,ASSPRASGSYEQY
12,TRBV3-1/TRBV3-2,ASSLGTANTEAF
10,TRBV6-5,ASRPDSEKLF
11,TRBV29-1,SVGQGGNQPQH
11,TRBV6-4,ASSGNSGETQY
13,TRBV4-1,ASSVRDRGTYGYT
11,TRBV28,ASSLLKGNGYT
12,TRBV6-5,ASARSWTTYEQY
12,TRBV6-1,ASSELGEGRGYT
11,TRBV12-3/TRBV12-4,ASRTTGPYEQY
13,TRBV18,ASSPRPEPNQPQH
17,TRBV4-1,ASSLIQGRMGSYNSPLH
12,TRBV18,ASSSWDTNSPLH
16,TRBV19,ASSGKGSGGSVQETQY
13,TRBV19,ASSSGGASTDTQY
13,TRBV7-9,ASSTGQATNEKLF
12,TRBV6-2/TRBV6-3,ASSRLAVSYEQY
12,TRBV5-4,ASSPGQASYEQY
13,TRBV5-1,ASSSGAGGFEKLF
16,TRBV3-1/TRBV3-2,ASSLGLAGAGSYNEQF